These 10 T cell receptor beta chains share one sample of origin, sequenced in a study of CD8 T cell repertoires and HIV-1 epitope variants. These TCRs' antigens remain unknown. Using immunoSEQ multiplex PCR, the repertoire was profiled, and TCRdb retains in-frame clones only, with some absent. The sample lists 7,000 to 7,500 clones, 60% to 70% occurring once. Material: cultured CD8+ T cells derived from PBMCs. All receptors derive from a male donor with HIV.

By proportion, this clone is medium-sized. The chain links TRBV7-9 to TRBJ1-1; 7 positions match TRBD1. Germline V lookup: CDR1 SEHNR, CDR2 FQNEAQ (reference sequence). The CDR3 loop spans 14 amino acids. The ends lost 5 bases at V and 7 bases at J; junction bases unmatched: 10. In DNA, the CDR3 is TGTGCCAGCAGCCTATCAGGGGGTAGCTATGAAGCTTTCTTT. Its translation is CASSLSGGSYEAFF.

This chain connects TRBV10-3 to TRBJ2-7; D may correspond to TRBD1 or TRBD2 (5 bases each). Deletions cut 4 bases from V and 3 bases from J, with 10 bases between. The CDR3 has 13 residues. Germline CDR1 and CDR2: ENHRY and SYGVKD. CDR3: CAISARDDYEQYF. CDR3 DNA: TGTGCCATCAGTGCAAGGGACGACTACGAGCAGTACTTC.

The chain recombines TRBV6-6 with TRBJ1-5; D call uncertain. Germline V lookup: CDR1 MNHNY, CDR2 SVGAGI (reference sequence). V was pared by 4 bases and J by 0 bases, with 13 bases between. The CDR3 runs 16 residues. This CDR3 reads CASSLTENYSNQPQHF. In DNA, the CDR3 is TGTGCCAGCAGTTTAACAGAGAATTATAGCAATCAGCCCCAGCATTTT.

Only a few counts were recorded for this clone. The rearrangement links TRBV7-9 to TRBJ1-1, with D unresolved. V lost 0 bases to trimming and J lost 6 bases, with 5 bases between them. The CDR3 extends over 12 amino acids. The germline gives CDR1 SEHNR, CDR2 FQNEAQ (reference sequence). The CDR3: CASSLAQAEAFF. CDR3 nucleotide sequence: TGTGCCAGCAGCTTAGCCCAGGCTGAAGCTTTCTTT.

V usage is TRBV28 and J usage is TRBJ1-5; weak D call: TRBD1 (5 bases). Trimming stripped 2 bases from V and 5 bases from J, with 10 bases between. CDR1 is MDHEN and CDR2 is SYDVKM in the germline V gene. The CDR3 is 14 residues long. CDR3 region: CASSLEQAYQPQHF. The CDR3 DNA follows: TGTGCCAGCAGTTTAGAACAGGCATATCAGCCCCAGCATTTT.

The chain carries TRBV27 and TRBJ1-1; a possible D gene is TRBD1 (6 bases). Per germline, CDR1 MNHEY and CDR2 SMNVEV (reference sequence). V was shortened by 5 bases and J by 5 bases, with 15 bases between the two germline ends. The CDR3 extends over 14 amino acids. The CDR3, as DNA: TGTGCCAGCAGTCCCCTGGGGGCTAGTACTGAAGCTTTCTTT. It encodes CASSPLGASTEAFF.

The rearrangement uses TRBV4-1 and TRBJ2-7; D is ambiguous. The germline V and J ends were trimmed by 0 bases and 2 bases, with 5 bases remaining between them. Looked up from germline, CDR1 is MGHRA and CDR2 is YSYEKL. This CDR3 has 13 amino acids. Here the CDR3 reads CASSQDRAYEQYF. CDR3 coding DNA: TGCGCCAGCAGCCAAGATAGGGCCTACGAGCAGTACTTC.

This clone was found once. This chain links TRBV5-6 with TRBJ2-6; D not resolved. Trimming shortened V by 0 bases and J by 0 bases, and 7 bases separated the two germline ends. Looked up from germline, CDR1 is SGHDT and CDR2 is YYEEEE. The CDR3 length is 16 residues. The CDR3 here is CASSLGAGSGANVLTF. The CDR3 bases are TGTGCCAGCAGCTTGGGGGCCGGCTCTGGGGCCAACGTCCTGACTTTC.

V and J are TRBV11-2 and TRBJ2-2, with D unclear. The V end lost 5 bases, the J end lost 0 bases, and 7 bases lay between the germline ends. This CDR3 is built from 14 residues. Per germline, CDR1 SGHAT and CDR2 FQNNGV. The CDR3 DNA follows: TGTGCCAGCAGCGTAACAGCGAACACCGGGGAGCTGTTTTTT. It codes for CASSVTANTGELFF. Based on the CDR3 plus reference TRBV11-2 and TRBJ2-2, the full variable domain is EAGVAQSPRYKIIEKRQSVAFWCNPISGHATLYWYQQILGQGPKLLIQFQNNGVVDDSQLPKDRFSAERLKGVDSTLKIQPAKLEDSAVYLCASSVTANTGELFFGEGSRLTVL.

The V call is TRBV7-8, the J call TRBJ2-7; D gene uncertain. This CDR3 comprises 14 residues. CDR1 is SGHVS, CDR2 FQNEAQ, per germline. V was shortened by 0 bases and J by 3 bases, with 9 bases between the two germline ends. The chain's CDR3 is CASSLAGSLYEQYF. In DNA form, the CDR3 reads TGTGCCAGCAGCTTAGCGGGCAGTCTCTACGAGCAGTACTTC.